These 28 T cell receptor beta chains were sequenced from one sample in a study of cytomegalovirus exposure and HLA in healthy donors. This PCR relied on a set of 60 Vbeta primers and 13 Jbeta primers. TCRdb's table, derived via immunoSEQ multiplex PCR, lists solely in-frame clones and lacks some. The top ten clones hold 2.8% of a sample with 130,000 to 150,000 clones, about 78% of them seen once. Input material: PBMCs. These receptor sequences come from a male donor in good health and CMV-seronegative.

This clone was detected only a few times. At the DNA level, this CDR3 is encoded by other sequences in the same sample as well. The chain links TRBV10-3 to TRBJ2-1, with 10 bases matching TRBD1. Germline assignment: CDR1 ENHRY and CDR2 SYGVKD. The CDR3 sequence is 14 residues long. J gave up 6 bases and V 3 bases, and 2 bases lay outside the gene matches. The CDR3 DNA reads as TGTGCCATCAGTGACCGGACAGGGGGCAATGAGCAGTTCTTC. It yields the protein CAISDRTGGNEQFF.

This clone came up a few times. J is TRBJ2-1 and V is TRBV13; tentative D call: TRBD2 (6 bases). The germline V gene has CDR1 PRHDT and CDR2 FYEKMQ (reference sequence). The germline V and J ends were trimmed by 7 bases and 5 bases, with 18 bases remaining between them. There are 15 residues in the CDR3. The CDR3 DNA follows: TGTGCCAGCATCCCAGATACGGGACTTGACAATGAGCAGTTCTTC. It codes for CASIPDTGLDNEQFF.

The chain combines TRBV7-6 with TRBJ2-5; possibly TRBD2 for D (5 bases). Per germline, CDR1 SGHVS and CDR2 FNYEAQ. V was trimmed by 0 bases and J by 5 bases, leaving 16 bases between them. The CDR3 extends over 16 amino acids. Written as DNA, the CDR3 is TGTGCCAGCAGCTTAGCCCTGGACTCCCAGTGGGAGACCCAGTACTTC. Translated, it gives CASSLALDSQWETQYF.

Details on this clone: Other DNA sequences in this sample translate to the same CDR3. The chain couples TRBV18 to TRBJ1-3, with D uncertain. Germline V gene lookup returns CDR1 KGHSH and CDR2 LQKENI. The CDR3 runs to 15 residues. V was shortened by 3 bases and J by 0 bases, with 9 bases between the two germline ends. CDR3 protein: CASSPTAVSGNTIYF. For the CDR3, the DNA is TGTGCCAGCTCACCCACAGCAGTCTCTGGAAACACCATATATTTT.

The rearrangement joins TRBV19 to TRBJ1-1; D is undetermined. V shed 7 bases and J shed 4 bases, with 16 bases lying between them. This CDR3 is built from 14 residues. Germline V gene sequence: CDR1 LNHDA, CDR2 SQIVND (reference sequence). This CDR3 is CASTYTGKSTEAFF. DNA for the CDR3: TGTGCCAGTACCTATACGGGGAAGAGCACTGAAGCTTTCTTT. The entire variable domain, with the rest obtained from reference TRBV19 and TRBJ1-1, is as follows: DGGITQSPKYLFRKEGQNVTLSCEQNLNHDAMYWYRQDPGQGLRLIYYSQIVNDFQKGDIAEGYSVSREKKESFPLTVTSAQKNPTAFYLCASTYTGKSTEAFFGQGTRLTVV.

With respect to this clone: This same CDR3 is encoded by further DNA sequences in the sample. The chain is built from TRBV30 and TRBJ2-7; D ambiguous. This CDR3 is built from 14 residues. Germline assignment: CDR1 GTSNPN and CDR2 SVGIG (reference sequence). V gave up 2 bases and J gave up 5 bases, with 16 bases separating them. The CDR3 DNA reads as TGTGCCTGGAGTTCCGGTCGGTCGAGAAACGAGCAGTACTTC. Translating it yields CAWSSGRSRNEQYF. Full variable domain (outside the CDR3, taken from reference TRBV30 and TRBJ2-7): SQTIHQWPATLVQPVGSPLSLECTVEGTSNPNLYWYRQAAGRGLQLLFYSVGIGQISSEVPQNLSASRPQDRQFILSSKKLLLSDSGFYLCAWSSGRSRNEQYFGPGTRLTVT.

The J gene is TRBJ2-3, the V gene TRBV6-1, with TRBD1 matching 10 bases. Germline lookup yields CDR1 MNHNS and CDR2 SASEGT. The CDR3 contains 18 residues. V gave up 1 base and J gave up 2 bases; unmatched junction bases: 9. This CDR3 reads CASSEEITGQGDTDTQYF. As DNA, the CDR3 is TGTGCCAGCAGTGAAGAAATAACTGGACAGGGGGACACAGATACGCAGTATTTT.

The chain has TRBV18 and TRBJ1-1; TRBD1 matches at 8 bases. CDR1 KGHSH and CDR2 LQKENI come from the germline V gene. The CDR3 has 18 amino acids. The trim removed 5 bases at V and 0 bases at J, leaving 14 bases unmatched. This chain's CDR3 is CASSTNPWTGRMNTEAFF. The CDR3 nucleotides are TGTGCCAGCTCAACGAACCCCTGGACAGGGCGCATGAACACTGAAGCTTTCTTT.

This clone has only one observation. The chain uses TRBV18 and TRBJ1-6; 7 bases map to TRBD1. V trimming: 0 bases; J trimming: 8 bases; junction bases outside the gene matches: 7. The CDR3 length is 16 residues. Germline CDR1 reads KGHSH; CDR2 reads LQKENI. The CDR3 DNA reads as TGTGCCAGCTCACCACCATCAACAGGGGTTGATTCACCCCTCCACTTT. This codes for CASSPPSTGVDSPLHF.

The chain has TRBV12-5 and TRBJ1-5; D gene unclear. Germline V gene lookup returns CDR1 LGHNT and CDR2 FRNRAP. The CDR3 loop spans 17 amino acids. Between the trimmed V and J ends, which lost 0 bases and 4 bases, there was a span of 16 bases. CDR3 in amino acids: CASGLVREGRRNQPQHF. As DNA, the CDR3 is TGTGCTAGTGGTTTGGTACGAGAAGGGAGGAGGAATCAGCCCCAGCATTTT.

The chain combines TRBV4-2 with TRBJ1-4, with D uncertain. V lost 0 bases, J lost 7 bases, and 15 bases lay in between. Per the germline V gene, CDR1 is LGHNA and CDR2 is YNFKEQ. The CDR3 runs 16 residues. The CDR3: CASSQDGGHPGEKLFF. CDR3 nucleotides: TGTGCCAGCAGCCAAGATGGCGGGCACCCTGGTGAAAAACTGTTTTTT.

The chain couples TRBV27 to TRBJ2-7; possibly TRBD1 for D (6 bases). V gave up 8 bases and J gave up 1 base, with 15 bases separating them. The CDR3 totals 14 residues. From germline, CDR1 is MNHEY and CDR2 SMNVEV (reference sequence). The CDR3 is CASHKNTGSYEQYF. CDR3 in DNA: TGTGCCAGCCATAAAAATACAGGGTCCTACGAGCAGTACTTC.

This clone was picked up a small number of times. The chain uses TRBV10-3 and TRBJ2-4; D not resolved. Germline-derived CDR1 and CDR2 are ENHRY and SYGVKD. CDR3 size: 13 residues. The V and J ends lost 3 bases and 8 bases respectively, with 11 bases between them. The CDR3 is CAISDPTTDIQYF. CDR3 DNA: TGTGCCATCAGTGACCCTACCACGGACATTCAGTACTTC.

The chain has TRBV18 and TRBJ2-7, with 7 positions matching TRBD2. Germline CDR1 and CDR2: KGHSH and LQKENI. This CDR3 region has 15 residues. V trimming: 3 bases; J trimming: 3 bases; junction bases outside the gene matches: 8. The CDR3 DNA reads TGTGCCAGCTCACCTCGTGGCGGGAGTAACTACGAGCAGTACTTC. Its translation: CASSPRGGSNYEQYF. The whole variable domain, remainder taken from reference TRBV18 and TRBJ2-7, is NAGVMQNPRHLVRRRGQEARLRCSPMKGHSHVYWYRQLPEEGLKFMVYLQKENIIDESGMPKERFSAEFPKEGPSILRIQQVVRGDSAAYFCASSPRGGSNYEQYFGPGTRLTVT.

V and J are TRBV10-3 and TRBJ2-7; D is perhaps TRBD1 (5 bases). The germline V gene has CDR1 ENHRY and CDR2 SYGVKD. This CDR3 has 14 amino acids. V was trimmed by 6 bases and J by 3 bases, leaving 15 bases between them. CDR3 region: CAIRGRVDSYEQYF. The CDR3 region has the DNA TGTGCCATCAGAGGCAGGGTTGACAGCTACGAGCAGTACTTC.

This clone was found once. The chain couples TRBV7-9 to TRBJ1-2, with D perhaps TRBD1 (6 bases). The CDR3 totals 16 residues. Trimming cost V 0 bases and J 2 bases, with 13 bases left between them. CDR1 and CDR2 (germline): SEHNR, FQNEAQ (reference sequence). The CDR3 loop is CASSLAGAGINYGYTF. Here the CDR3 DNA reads TGTGCCAGCAGCTTAGCGGGGGCAGGGATCAACTATGGCTACACCTTC.

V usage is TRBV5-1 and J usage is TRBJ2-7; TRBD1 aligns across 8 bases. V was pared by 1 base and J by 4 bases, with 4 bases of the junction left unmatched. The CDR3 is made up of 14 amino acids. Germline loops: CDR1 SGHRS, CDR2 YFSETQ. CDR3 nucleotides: TGCGCCAGCAGCTTGCAGGGGGCGCAGTACGAGCAGTACTTC. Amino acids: CASSLQGAQYEQYF.

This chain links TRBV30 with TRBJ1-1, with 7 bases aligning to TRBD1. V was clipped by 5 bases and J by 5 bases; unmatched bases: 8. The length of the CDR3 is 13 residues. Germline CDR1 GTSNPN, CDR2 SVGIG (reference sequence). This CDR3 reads CAWEQGPGTEAFF. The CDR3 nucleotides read TGTGCCTGGGAACAGGGGCCGGGGACTGAAGCTTTCTTT.

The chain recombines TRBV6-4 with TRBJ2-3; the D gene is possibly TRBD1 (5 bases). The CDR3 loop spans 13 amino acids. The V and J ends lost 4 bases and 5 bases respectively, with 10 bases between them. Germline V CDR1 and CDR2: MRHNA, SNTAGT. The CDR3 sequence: CASSARVGDTQYF. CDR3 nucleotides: TGTGCCAGCAGTGCCAGGGTGGGAGATACGCAGTATTTT.

The DNA of the CDR3 is TGTGCCAGCAGCTTAGTGGGGGGGGGCACAGATACGCAGTATTTT. Translated, it gives CASSLVGGGTDTQYF. The chain couples TRBV13 to TRBJ2-3; 7 positions agree with TRBD2. This CDR3 region has 15 residues. J lost 1 base, V lost 1 base, and 2 bases had no gene match. In germline, CDR1 is PRHDT, CDR2 FYEKMQ (reference sequence).

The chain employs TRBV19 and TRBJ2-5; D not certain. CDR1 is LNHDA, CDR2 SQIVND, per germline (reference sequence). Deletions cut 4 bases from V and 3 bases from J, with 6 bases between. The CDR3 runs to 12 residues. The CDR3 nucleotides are TGTGCCAGTAGTAGAAGAGAAGAGACCCAGTACTTC. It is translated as CASSRREETQYF. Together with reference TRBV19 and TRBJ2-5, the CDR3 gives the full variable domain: DGGITQSPKYLFRKEGQNVTLSCEQNLNHDAMYWYRQDPGQGLRLIYYSQIVNDFQKGDIAEGYSVSREKKESFPLTVTSAQKNPTAFYLCASSRREETQYFGPGTRLLVL.

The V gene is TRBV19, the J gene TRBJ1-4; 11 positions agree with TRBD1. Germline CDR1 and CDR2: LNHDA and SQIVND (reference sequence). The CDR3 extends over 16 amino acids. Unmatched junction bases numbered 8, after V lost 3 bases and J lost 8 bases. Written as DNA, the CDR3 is TGTGCCAGTAGTATTGGCGGAGGGACAGGGGGGGAAAAACTGTTTTTT. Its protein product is CASSIGGGTGGEKLFF. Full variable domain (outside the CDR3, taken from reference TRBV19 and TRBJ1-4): DGGITQSPKYLFRKEGQNVTLSCEQNLNHDAMYWYRQDPGQGLRLIYYSQIVNDFQKGDIAEGYSVSREKKESFPLTVTSAQKNPTAFYLCASSIGGGTGGEKLFFGSGTQLSVL.

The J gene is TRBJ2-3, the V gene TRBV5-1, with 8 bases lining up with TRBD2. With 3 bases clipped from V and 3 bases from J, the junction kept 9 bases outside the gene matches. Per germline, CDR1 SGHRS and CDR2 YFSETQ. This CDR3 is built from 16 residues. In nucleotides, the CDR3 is TGCGCCAGCAGCTCTAAAGCGGGAGTGAGTACAGATACGCAGTATTTT. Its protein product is CASSSKAGVSTDTQYF.

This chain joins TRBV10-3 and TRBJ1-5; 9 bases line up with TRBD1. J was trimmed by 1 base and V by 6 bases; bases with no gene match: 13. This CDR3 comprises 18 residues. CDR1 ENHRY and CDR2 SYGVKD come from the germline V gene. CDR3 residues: CAISPTGGTVGSNQPQHF. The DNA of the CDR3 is TGTGCCATCAGCCCGACAGGGGGTACTGTGGGGAGCAATCAGCCCCAGCATTTT.

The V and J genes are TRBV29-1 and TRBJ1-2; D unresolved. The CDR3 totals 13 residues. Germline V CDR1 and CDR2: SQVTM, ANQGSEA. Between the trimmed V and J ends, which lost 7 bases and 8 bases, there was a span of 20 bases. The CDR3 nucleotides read TGCAGCGCCCAGCCTAGGTTACGATCCGGCTACACCTTC. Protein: CSAQPRLRSGYTF.

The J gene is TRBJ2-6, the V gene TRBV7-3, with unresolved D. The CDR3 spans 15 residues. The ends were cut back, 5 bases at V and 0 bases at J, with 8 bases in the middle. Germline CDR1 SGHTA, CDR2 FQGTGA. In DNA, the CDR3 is TGTGCCAGCAGCCCTAGTAGCTCTGGGGCCAACGTCCTGACTTTC. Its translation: CASSPSSSGANVLTF.

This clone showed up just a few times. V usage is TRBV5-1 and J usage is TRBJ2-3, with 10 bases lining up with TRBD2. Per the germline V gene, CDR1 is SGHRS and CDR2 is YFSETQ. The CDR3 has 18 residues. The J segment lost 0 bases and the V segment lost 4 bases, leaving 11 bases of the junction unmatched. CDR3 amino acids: CASSETSGTSVSTDTQYF. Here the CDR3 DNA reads TGCGCCAGCAGCGAAACCTCCGGGACTAGCGTCAGCACAGATACGCAGTATTTT.

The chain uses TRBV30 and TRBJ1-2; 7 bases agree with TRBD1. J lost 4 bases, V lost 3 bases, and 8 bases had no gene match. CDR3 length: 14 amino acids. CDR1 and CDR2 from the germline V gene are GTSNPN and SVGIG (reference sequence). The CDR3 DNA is TGTGCCTGGAGACCTACAGGGGATCCCTATGGCTACACCTTC. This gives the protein CAWRPTGDPYGYTF.